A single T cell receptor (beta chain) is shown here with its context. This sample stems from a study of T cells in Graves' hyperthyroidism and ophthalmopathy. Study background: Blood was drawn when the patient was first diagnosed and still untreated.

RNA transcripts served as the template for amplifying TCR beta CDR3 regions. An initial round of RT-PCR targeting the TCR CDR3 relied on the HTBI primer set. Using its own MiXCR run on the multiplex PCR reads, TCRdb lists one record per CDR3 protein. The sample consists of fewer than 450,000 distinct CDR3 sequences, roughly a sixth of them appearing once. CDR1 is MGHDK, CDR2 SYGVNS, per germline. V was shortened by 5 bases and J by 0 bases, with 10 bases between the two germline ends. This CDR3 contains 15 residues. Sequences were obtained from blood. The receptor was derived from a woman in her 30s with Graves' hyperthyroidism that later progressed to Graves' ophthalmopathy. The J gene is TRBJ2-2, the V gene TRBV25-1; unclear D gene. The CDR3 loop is CASSRLNANTGELFF. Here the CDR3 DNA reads TGTGCCAGCAGTCGGCTCAACGCGAACACCGGGGAGCTGTTTTTT.